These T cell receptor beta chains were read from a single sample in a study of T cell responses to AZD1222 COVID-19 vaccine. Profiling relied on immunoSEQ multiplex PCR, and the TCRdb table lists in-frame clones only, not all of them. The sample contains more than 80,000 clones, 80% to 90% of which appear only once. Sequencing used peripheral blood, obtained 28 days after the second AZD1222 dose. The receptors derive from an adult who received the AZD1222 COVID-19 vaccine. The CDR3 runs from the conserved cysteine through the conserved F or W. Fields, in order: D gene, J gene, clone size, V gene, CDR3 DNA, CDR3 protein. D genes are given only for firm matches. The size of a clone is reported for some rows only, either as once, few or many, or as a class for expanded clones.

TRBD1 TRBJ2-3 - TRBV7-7 TGTGCCAGCAGCCCAGGGGGACGCCCTAGCACAGATACGCAGTATTTT CASSPGGRPSTDTQYF
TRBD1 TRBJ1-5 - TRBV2 TGTGCCAGCAGCGCCGGGACAGGGAGTCGGTCTTCACAGCCCCAGCATTTT CASSAGTGSRSSQPQHF
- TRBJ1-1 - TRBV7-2 TGTGCCAGCAGCTTTGGGGGGCGAGAAGCTTTCTTT CASSFGGREAFF
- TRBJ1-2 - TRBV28 TGTGCCAGCAGACCGCCAGGGACTTATGGCTACACCTTC CASRPPGTYGYTF
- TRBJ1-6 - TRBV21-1 TGTGCCCGCGTTGAGGGGGTACCCCCCCGGGCCTATAATTCACCCCTCCACTTT CARVEGVPPRAYNSPLHF
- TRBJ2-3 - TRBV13 TGTGCCAGCCGGGCCCAAGGAGGAGCAGATACGCAGTATTTT CASRAQGGADTQYF
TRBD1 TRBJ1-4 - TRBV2 TGTGCCAGCAGGTCCGGACAGGGCCAAATAAATGAAAAACTGTTTTTT CASRSGQGQINEKLFF
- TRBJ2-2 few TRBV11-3 TGTGCCAGCAGCTTAGAAGTGGGAGCTAACACCGGGGAGCTGTTTTTT CASSLEVGANTGELFF
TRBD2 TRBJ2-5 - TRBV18 TGTGCCAGCTCACCAGGGACTAGCGAGGGGACCCAGTACTTC CASSPGTSEGTQYF
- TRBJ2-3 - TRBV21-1 TGTGCCAGCATCCCCACAGGGGGTGTCACAGATACGCAGTATTTT CASIPTGGVTDTQYF
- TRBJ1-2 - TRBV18 TGTGCCAGCTCACCAGATATCCGGGAGAACTATGGCTACACCTTC CASSPDIRENYGYTF
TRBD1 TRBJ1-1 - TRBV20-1 TGCAGTGCTCGTGGGACAGGGGCGTCGCGCTTGGGCACTGAAGCTTTCTTT CSARGTGASRLGTEAFF
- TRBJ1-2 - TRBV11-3 TGTGCCAGCAGCCCCGGAGGGTGGGACTATGGCTACACCTTC CASSPGGWDYGYTF
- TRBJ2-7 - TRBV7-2 TGTGCCAGCAGCTTAGCACAGGCCGTCTACGAGCAGTACTTC CASSLAQAVYEQYF
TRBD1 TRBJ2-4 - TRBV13 TGTGCCAGCAGCTACAGGGGGACCGAAAACATTCAGTACTTC CASSYRGTENIQYF
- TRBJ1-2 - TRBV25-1 TGTGCCAGCAGTCTGGCAGGAATTGACTATGGCTACACCTTC CASSLAGIDYGYTF
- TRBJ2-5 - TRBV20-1 TGCAGTGCTAGTGACTCGACAGCGCCCAGGACCCAGTACTTC CSASDSTAPRTQYF
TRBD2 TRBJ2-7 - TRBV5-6 TGTGCCAGCAAGGGACTAGATTCCTACGAGCAGTACTTC CASKGLDSYEQYF
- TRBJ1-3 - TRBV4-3 TGCGCCAGCAGCCAAGGGCGGGGCTTTCTCTCTGGAAACACCATATATTTT CASSQGRGFLSGNTIYF
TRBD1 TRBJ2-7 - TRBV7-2 TGTGCCAGCAGCTTAGCCGGGACAGGGACGTCCTTC CASSLAGTGTSF
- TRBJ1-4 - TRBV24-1 TGTGCCACCAGTGAAAAGGGGGACGTAAGCGAAAAACTGTTTTTT CATSEKGDVSEKLFF
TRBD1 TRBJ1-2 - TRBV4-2 TGTGCCAGCAGCCAAGCTCACATAGGGACAGCGGCTTCCTATGGCTACACCTTC CASSQAHIGTAASYGYTF
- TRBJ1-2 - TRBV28 TGTGCCAGCACCGGGACTGCTCTGCATGGCTACACCTTC CASTGTALHGYTF